This TCR beta chain is drawn from a study of T cell repertoires in cytomegalovirus infection. Study details: Peptides in the study included HLA-C-restricted and HLA-B-restricted CMV epitopes. Evidence of both CMV infection and a matching HLA type came from public TCR beta signatures. Whole-study results and caveats: Dominant in the ex vivo response were TCR beta clonotypes restricted by HLA-C and specific for CMV.

Germline V gene lookup returns CDR1 DFQATT and CDR2 SNEGSKA (reference sequence). The CDR3 contains 16 residues. V shed 6 bases and J shed 2 bases, with 20 bases lying between them. Comments on this clonotype: Antigen: not known.

MiXCR was run by TCRdb on the reads, yielding one entry per CDR3 protein. The sample has roughly 990,000 distinct CDR3 sequences, around 31% seen once. Material: cultured CD8+ T cells from PBMCs, obtained from culture after CMV antigen stimulation. This TCR was sampled from a human donor in good health (CMV status not recorded). Some clones in this sample may be carry-over from other donors' samples. The V and J genes are TRBV20-1 and TRBJ1-5; no firm D call. CDR3 DNA sequence: TGCAGTGCCGAAAACAGACGGTCCGTGGGCAATCAGCCCCAGCATTTT. As protein: CSAENRRSVGNQPQHF.